These T cell receptor beta chains were read from a single sample in a study of blood T cell repertoires in COVID-19. Method: immunoSEQ multiplex PCR; TCRdb's copy keeps in-frame clones and lacks some. Here the sample spans around 150,000 clones, approximately 87% being singletons. Sequenced material: peripheral blood. Receptor source: a middle-aged woman with acute or convalescent COVID-19. CDR3s include the opening cysteine and the closing phenylalanine or tryptophan. Each record gives: CDR3 protein, CDR3 DNA, V gene, J gene, clone size, D gene. A D gene is named only where the DNA matches it firmly. Clone size is not always given. Where it is, it says once, few, many or a class for expanded clones.

CASSDDSMGTDTQYF,TGTGCCAGCAGTGATGACAGCATGGGCACAGATACGCAGTATTTT,TRBV6-1,TRBJ2-3,.,.
CASSEWGVRGATEAFF,TGTGCCAGCAGTGAATGGGGTGTCAGGGGAGCCACTGAAGCTTTCTTT,TRBV2,TRBJ1-1,.,.
CASSSRTGSSRDTQYF,TGCGCCAGCAGCTCACGGACAGGGTCGTCCAGGGATACGCAGTATTTT,TRBV5-1,TRBJ2-3,.,TRBD1
CASSRTGEGTDTQYF,TGTGCCAGCAGTCGGACAGGGGAGGGCACAGATACGCAGTATTTT,TRBV6-2/TRBV6-3,TRBJ2-3,.,TRBD1
CASSLRGLLNSPLHF,TGTGCCAGCAGCTTGAGAGGACTCCTTAATTCACCCCTCCACTTT,TRBV11-2,TRBJ1-6,.,.
CASSQEDRRNTEAFF,TGTGCCAGCAGCCAAGAGGACAGGAGGAACACTGAAGCTTTCTTT,TRBV3-1/TRBV3-2,TRBJ1-1,.,TRBD1
CASSPPTSGTDTQYF,TGTGCCAGCAGCCCACCGACTAGCGGTACAGATACGCAGTATTTT,TRBV7-2,TRBJ2-3,.,TRBD2
CAPSSGGAITSYEQYF,TGTGCCCCTTCCTCGGGAGGGGCCATAACGTCCTACGAGCAGTACTTC,TRBV9,TRBJ2-7,once,TRBD2
CASSFEGNTEAFF,TGTGCCAGCAGCTTCGAGGGGAACACTGAAGCTTTCTTT,TRBV7-3,TRBJ1-1,.,.
CASSLDMNTEAFF,TGTGCCAGCAGCTTAGATATGAACACTGAAGCTTTCTTT,TRBV7-9,TRBJ1-1,.,.
CASSLNRVNFGYEQYF,TGTGCCAGCAGTTTAAACAGGGTAAATTTTGGGTACGAGCAGTACTTC,TRBV28,TRBJ2-7,.,.
CASSSLGTGTGQPQHF,TGTGCCAGCAGCTCTCTCGGGACAGGGACCGGTCAGCCCCAGCATTTT,TRBV7-8,TRBJ1-5,.,TRBD1
CASSQAPRGQEETQYF,TGTGCCAGCAGCCAGGCTCCACGGGGTCAAGAAGAGACCCAGTACTTC,TRBV5-4,TRBJ2-5,.,.
CASSYWAANQPQHF,TGTGCCAGCAGTTACTGGGCCGCGAATCAGCCCCAGCATTTT,TRBV6-2/TRBV6-3,TRBJ1-5,.,.
CASSVGGTGDTGELFF,TGTGCCAGCAGCGTAGGGGGGACAGGGGACACCGGGGAGCTGTTTTTT,TRBV9,TRBJ2-2,.,TRBD1
CASSLMSGISNQPQHF,TGTGCCAGCAGTCTTATGTCCGGGATCAGCAATCAGCCCCAGCATTTT,TRBV28,TRBJ1-5,.,.
CASSSGTGNTEAFF,TGCGCCAGCAGCTCCGGGACAGGGAACACTGAAGCTTTCTTT,TRBV5-1,TRBJ1-1,.,TRBD1
CASSQDLGVAGVETQYF,TGCGCCAGCAGCCAAGATCTTGGAGTAGCGGGAGTGGAGACCCAGTACTTC,TRBV4-3,TRBJ2-5,few,TRBD2
CASSPYQGNGYTF,TGTGCCAGCAGCCCCTACCAGGGGAATGGCTACACCTTC,TRBV14,TRBJ1-2,.,.
CASSFLRSGSHEQYF,TGTGCCAGCAGTTTCCTCCGAAGCGGGAGCCACGAGCAGTACTTC,TRBV27,TRBJ2-7,.,TRBD2
CASSAAGTGYNEQFF,TGTGCCAGCAGTGCAGCCGGGACAGGGTACAATGAGCAGTTCTTC,TRBV6-2/TRBV6-3,TRBJ2-1,.,TRBD1
CASSYSGSSYEQYF,TGTGCCAGCAGCTATAGCGGGAGCTCCTACGAGCAGTACTTC,TRBV6-2/TRBV6-3,TRBJ2-7,few,TRBD2
CASSLAPGQGDYGYTF,TGCGCCAGCAGCTTGGCCCCAGGACAGGGGGACTATGGCTACACCTTC,TRBV5-1,TRBJ1-2,.,TRBD1
CASRPIQDPSGNTIYF,TGTGCCAGCAGACCAATACAGGACCCCTCTGGAAACACCATATATTTT,TRBV7-9,TRBJ1-3,once,.
CASSRGLAGPKNIQYF,TGTGCCAGCAGCCGTGGACTAGCGGGACCCAAAAACATTCAGTACTTC,TRBV3-1/TRBV3-2,TRBJ2-4,.,TRBD2
CASSLGILTNEQFF,TGTGCCAGCAGCTTAGGCATACTTACCAATGAGCAGTTCTTC,TRBV7-8,TRBJ2-1,few,.
CASSLWDSTEAFF,TGTGCCAGCAGCTTATGGGACTCAACTGAAGCTTTCTTT,TRBV7-9,TRBJ1-1,.,.
CASSWNSYTEAFF,TGTGCCAGCAGCTGGAACAGCTACACTGAAGCTTTCTTT,TRBV7-2,TRBJ1-1,.,.
CASSPKLAGGIQETQYF,TGTGCCAGCAGCCCGAAACTAGCGGGAGGGATACAAGAGACCCAGTACTTC,TRBV7-8,TRBJ2-5,.,TRBD2
CASSYRGETQYF,TGTGCCAGCAGTTACAGGGGAGAGACCCAGTACTTC,TRBV6-2/TRBV6-3,TRBJ2-5,.,.
CASSLMSQGEAFF,TGCGCCAGCAGTCTTATGTCACAGGGTGAAGCTTTCTTT,TRBV5-1,TRBJ1-1,.,.
CASGFPLHSPAYEQYF,TGTGCTAGTGGTTTTCCCTTGCACTCACCTGCCTACGAGCAGTACTTC,TRBV12-5,TRBJ2-7,.,.
CASSLVVGNTIYF,TGTGCCAGCAGCTTGGTCGTCGGGAACACCATATATTTT,TRBV5-6,TRBJ1-3,.,.
CAISFTGQEGYTF,TGTGCCATCAGTTTTACAGGGCAAGAAGGCTACACCTTC,TRBV10-3,TRBJ1-2,.,.
CASSRGQGKSPLHF,TGTGCCAGCAGCCGAGGACAGGGAAAGTCACCCCTCCACTTT,TRBV7-8,TRBJ1-6,.,TRBD1
CASSTDREADGYTF,TGTGCCAGCAGCACGGACAGGGAAGCCGATGGCTACACCTTC,TRBV5-6,TRBJ1-2,.,TRBD1
CASSLFTGVNTEAFF,TGTGCCAGCAGCTTATTCACGGGGGTGAACACTGAAGCTTTCTTT,TRBV7-2,TRBJ1-1,.,.
CASSGRGLSTDTQYF,TGCGCCAGCAGTGGGCGGGGATTGAGCACAGATACGCAGTATTTT,TRBV10-1,TRBJ2-3,.,.
CASSWLRATDTQYF,TGTGCCAGCAGCTGGCTCAGGGCCACAGATACGCAGTATTTT,TRBV7-2,TRBJ2-3,.,.
CSVGTGGLEQYF,TGCAGCGTTGGGACAGGGGGCCTCGAGCAGTACTTC,TRBV29-1,TRBJ2-7,.,TRBD1
CASSLRGGVQYF,TGTGCCAGCAGCCTACGAGGGGGGGTGCAGTACTTC,TRBV11-2,TRBJ2-7,.,.
CASLRQGPSMINYGYTF,TGTGCCAGCTTAAGGCAGGGGCCTTCCATGATTAACTATGGCTACACCTTC,TRBV3-1/TRBV3-2,TRBJ1-2,once,.
CASSLAWGQGAVEAFF,TGCGCCAGCAGCTTGGCCTGGGGACAGGGGGCTGTTGAAGCTTTCTTT,TRBV5-1,TRBJ1-1,.,TRBD1
CASSVVGDEQFF,TGTGCCAGCAGCGTAGTGGGAGATGAGCAGTTCTTC,TRBV9,TRBJ2-1,.,.
CASSTSDNTDTQYF,TGTGCCAGCAGTACTAGCGACAACACAGATACGCAGTATTTT,TRBV6-2/TRBV6-3,TRBJ2-3,.,TRBD2
CASSPQTGNTEAFF,TGCGCCAGCAGCCCTCAGACAGGGAACACTGAAGCTTTCTTT,TRBV5-1,TRBJ1-1,.,.
CASSLTGQALFF,TGTGCCAGCAGCTTAACTGGACAGGCGCTGTTTTTT,TRBV13,TRBJ1-4,.,TRBD1
CAIGAGGDYTIYF,TGTGCCATCGGGGCAGGGGGCGACTACACCATATATTTT,TRBV10-3,TRBJ1-3,.,TRBD1
CASSSSGFTGELFF,TGCGCCAGCAGCTCATCAGGGTTCACCGGGGAGCTGTTTTTT,TRBV5-1,TRBJ2-2,.,.
CASSLRTSGSEREQFF,TGTGCCAGCAGCCTAAGGACTAGCGGATCCGAACGAGAGCAGTTCTTC,TRBV9,TRBJ2-1,once,TRBD2
CASSGGRSYEQYF,TGCGCCAGCAGCGGCGGGCGAAGCTACGAGCAGTACTTC,TRBV5-1,TRBJ2-7,.,.
CASSLERGADEQYF,TGTGCCAGCAGCTTAGAGCGGGGGGCGGACGAGCAGTACTTC,TRBV7-8,TRBJ2-7,.,TRBD2
CAWRIGGNYGYTF,TGTGCCTGGAGGATAGGCGGTAACTATGGCTACACCTTC,TRBV30,TRBJ1-2,.,.
CASRDYNQPQHF,TGTGCCAGTAGGGACTACAATCAGCCCCAGCATTTT,TRBV19,TRBJ1-5,once,.
CASGLPNQPQHF,TGTGCTAGTGGTTTGCCTAATCAGCCCCAGCATTTT,TRBV12-5,TRBJ1-5,.,.